This passage covers 27 T cell receptor beta chains from one sample sequenced in a study of radiotherapy plus CTLA-4 blockade in lung cancer. The protocol was immunoSEQ multiplex PCR, while the TCRdb copy is restricted to in-frame clones and leaves out a portion. The sample lists some 80,000 clones; approximately 80% were seen once. Specimen: peripheral blood, collected from a patient treated with radiotherapy plus ipilimumab. These receptors were taken from a human donor with non-small cell lung cancer who had stable disease on radiotherapy plus ipilimumab.

The V call is TRBV27, the J call TRBJ1-1, with D unresolved. The ends were cut back, 3 bases at V and 0 bases at J, with 11 bases in the middle. Germline CDR1 and CDR2: MNHEY and SMNVEV (reference sequence). The CDR3 is 15 residues long. The CDR3: CASSFRGGLNTEAFF. In nucleotides, the CDR3 is TGTGCCAGCAGTTTTCGAGGAGGCCTGAACACTGAAGCTTTCTTT.

V usage is TRBV25-1 and J usage is TRBJ2-7; either TRBD1 or TRBD2 may supply D (5 bases each). Germline CDR1 reads MGHDK; CDR2 reads SYGVNS. The V end lost 0 bases, the J end lost 3 bases, and 9 bases lay between the germline ends. The CDR3 has 14 residues. CDR3 sequence (DNA): TGTGCCAGCAGTGAATATGGGGGATACTACGAGCAGTACTTC. Translation: CASSEYGGYYEQYF.

The gene calls are TRBV5-1 and TRBJ2-1, with a tentative D call TRBD1 (6 bases). In germline, CDR1 is SGHRS, CDR2 YFSETQ. The CDR3 is made up of 13 amino acids. V was pared by 5 bases and J by 4 bases, with 10 bases between. The CDR3 nucleotides read TGCGCCAGCAGGCCTACAGGGTACAATGAGCAGTTCTTC. It yields the protein CASRPTGYNEQFF.

This clone was seen only once. The V gene is TRBV6-1, the J gene TRBJ1-6; weak D call: TRBD1 (5 bases). The CDR3 runs 13 residues. Trimming removed 7 bases from V and 7 bases from J, with 11 bases in between. Germline CDR1 reads MNHNS; CDR2 reads SASEGT. CDR3 loop: CASNGGRNSPLHF. The DNA for the CDR3 is TGTGCCAGCAATGGGGGACGGAATTCACCCCTCCACTTT.

The rearrangement links TRBV7-9 to TRBJ2-7; 10 bases agree with TRBD1. With V trimmed by 5 bases and J by 1 base, 8 bases remained unmatched. This CDR3 is built from 16 residues. Germline CDR1 is SEHNR and CDR2 is FQNEAQ (reference sequence). The CDR3 region has the DNA TGTGCCAGCAGCCCTGCGACGGGACAGGGGTCCTACGAGCAGTACTTC. Protein: CASSPATGQGSYEQYF. The full variable domain, completed using reference TRBV7-9 and TRBJ2-7, is DTGVSQNPRHKITKRGQNVTFRCDPISEHNRLYWYRQTLGQGPEFLTYFQNEAQLEKSRLLSDRFSAERPKGSFSTLEIQRTEQGDSAMYLCASSPATGQGSYEQYFGPGTRLTVT.

This clone was observed once. The rearrangement links TRBV4-1 to TRBJ1-2; TRBD1 matches 8 bases. V lost 3 bases, J lost 6 bases, and 6 bases stayed unmatched. The V gene's germline CDR1 is MGHRA and CDR2 YSYEKL. There are 14 residues in the CDR3. DNA of the CDR3: TGCGCCAGCAGCCAGGGGACAGGTGGTGATGGCTACACCTTC. It codes for CASSQGTGGDGYTF.

This sequence joins TRBV5-5 and TRBJ2-1, with 7 positions matching TRBD1. The CDR3 loop spans 15 amino acids. Germline CDR1 SGHKS, CDR2 YYEKEE (reference sequence). Trimming took 4 bases from V and 0 from J; bases not matched to a gene: 4. CDR3 sequence: CASSRDSVSYNEQFF. The CDR3, as DNA: TGTGCCAGCAGCCGGGACAGCGTCTCCTACAATGAGCAGTTCTTC.

The chain combines TRBV6-4 with TRBJ2-3; 8 bases are shared with TRBD1. The trim removed 6 bases at V and 1 base at J, leaving 3 bases unmatched. Germline V gene lookup returns CDR1 MRHNA and CDR2 SNTAGT. The CDR3 runs to 14 residues. The CDR3 DNA is TGTGCCAGCAGGAGGGGACAGGGCACAGATACGCAGTATTTT. As protein: CASRRGQGTDTQYF.

The chain is built from TRBV27 and TRBJ2-7, with 9 bases identical to TRBD2. The CDR3 spans 15 residues. Looked up from germline, CDR1 is MNHEY and CDR2 is SMNVEV (reference sequence). V shed 8 bases, J shed 2 bases, and the junction held 10 bases outside the gene matches. The CDR3 sequence is CASSSGGRGTYEQYF. The CDR3 DNA reads as TGTGCCAGCTCGAGCGGCGGGAGGGGGACCTACGAGCAGTACTTC.

This sequence joins TRBV11-2 and TRBJ2-7; D may be TRBD1 or TRBD2 (6 bases each). V lost 5 bases to trimming and J lost 6 bases, with 20 bases between them. CDR1 is SGHAT and CDR2 is FQNNGV in the germline V gene. This CDR3 region has 15 residues. In nucleotides, the CDR3 is TGTGCCAGCAGCGCACCGGGAGTGGGGGCCTCCGAGCAGTACTTC. It translates to CASSAPGVGASEQYF.

The V and J genes are TRBV7-9 and TRBJ2-7, with D perhaps TRBD1 or TRBD2 (5 bases each). Trimming took off 5 bases at V and 7 bases at J, with 15 bases between the two ends. The CDR3 totals 13 residues. The germline CDR1 and CDR2 sequences are SEHNR and FQNEAQ (reference sequence). The CDR3 region is CASSGTGTWEQYF. CDR3 coding DNA: TGTGCCAGCAGCGGGACGGGGACCTGGGAGCAGTACTTC. The full variable domain, completed using reference TRBV7-9 and TRBJ2-7, is DTGVSQNPRHKITKRGQNVTFRCDPISEHNRLYWYRQTLGQGPEFLTYFQNEAQLEKSRLLSDRFSAERPKGSFSTLEIQRTEQGDSAMYLCASSGTGTWEQYFGPGTRLTVT.

The V call is TRBV2, the J call TRBJ1-3, with a tentative D call TRBD1 (6 bases). From germline, CDR1 is SNHLY and CDR2 FYNNEI. CDR3 size: 14 residues. V lost 8 bases to trimming and J lost 0 bases, with 11 bases between them. The CDR3 loop is CASYDRSSGNTIYF. DNA for the CDR3: TGTGCCAGCTACGACAGGAGCTCTGGAAACACCATATATTTT. The variable domain in full, with the rest retrieved from reference TRBV2 and TRBJ1-3, is EPEVTQTPSHQVTQMGQEVILRCVPISNHLYFYWYRQILGQKVEFLVSFYNNEISEKSEIFDDQFSVERPDGSNFTLKIRSTKLEDSAMYFCASYDRSSGNTIYFGEGSWLTVV.

In nucleotides, the CDR3 is TGTGCCAGCCAGGAACTAGCGGGAGTCCGCACAGATACGCAGTATTTT. Its protein is CASQELAGVRTDTQYF. The chain employs TRBV5-4 and TRBJ2-3, with TRBD2 identical over 11 bases. The CDR3 loop spans 16 amino acids. Germline V gene sequence: CDR1 SGHNT, CDR2 YYREEE (reference sequence). With 7 bases clipped from V and 1 base from J, the junction kept 8 bases outside the gene matches.

This clone was detected a few times. The rearrangement joins TRBV6-6 to TRBJ2-3; D perhaps matches TRBD2 (7 bases). The V end was cut by 8 bases, the J end by 4 bases, with 19 bases between. Germline values: CDR1 MNHNY, CDR2 SVGAGI (reference sequence). The CDR3 loop spans 15 amino acids. CDR3 residues: CASGSLGGPPDTQYF. Here the CDR3 DNA reads TGTGCCAGCGGCTCCTTGGGGGGGCCCCCAGATACGCAGTATTTT.

This sequence joins TRBV28 and TRBJ2-4; tentative D call: TRBD2 (7 bases). Deletions cut 5 bases from V and 1 base from J, with 18 bases between. The CDR3 sequence is 17 residues long. The germline gives CDR1 MDHEN, CDR2 SYDVKM. The CDR3 DNA sequence: TGTGCCAGCAGTCCTGCGGGGGCGGGCCGTGCCAAAAACATTCAGTACTTC. Translated: CASSPAGAGRAKNIQYF. Looking up the rest from reference TRBV28 and TRBJ2-4 gives the full variable domain: DVKVTQSSRYLVKRTGEKVFLECVQDMDHENMFWYRQDPGLGLRLIYFSYDVKMKEKGDIPEGYSVSREKKERFSLILESASTNQTSMYLCASSPAGAGRAKNIQYFGAGTRLSVL.

The chain uses TRBV6-5 and TRBJ1-2; D remains unclear. Germline CDR1 MNHEY, CDR2 SVGAGI. V gave up 4 bases and J gave up 3 bases, with 12 bases separating them. The CDR3 length is 14 residues. The CDR3: CASSSTGPYYGYTF. In DNA, the CDR3 is TGTGCCAGCAGTTCCACGGGTCCCTACTATGGCTACACCTTC.

The J gene is TRBJ2-3, the V gene TRBV5-4; no clear D gene. The V and J ends lost 4 bases and 1 base respectively, with 7 bases between them. CDR1 is SGHNT and CDR2 is YYREEE in the germline V gene (reference sequence). The CDR3 has 13 amino acids. The CDR3 spells CASSEPGTDTQYF. CDR3 coding DNA: TGTGCCAGCAGCGAACCGGGCACAGATACGCAGTATTTT.

The genes are TRBV4-1 and TRBJ2-7; D perhaps matches TRBD1 (5 bases). CDR1 is MGHRA, CDR2 YSYEKL, per germline. Trimming stripped 0 bases from V and 4 bases from J, with 13 bases between. The length of the CDR3 is 15 residues. The CDR3 region is CASSQEHRRVYEQYF. CDR3 nucleotides: TGCGCCAGCAGCCAAGAGCATCGCAGGGTATACGAGCAGTACTTC.

The chain employs TRBV10-1 and TRBJ2-7; D not certain. This CDR3 is built from 12 residues. Germline values: CDR1 WNHNN, CDR2 SYGVQD (reference sequence). V lost 3 bases, J lost 3 bases, and 6 bases lay in between. The CDR3, as DNA: TGCGCCAGCAGTGATAGTAACTACGAGCAGTACTTC. The encoded protein is CASSDSNYEQYF.

The rearrangement uses TRBV27 and TRBJ1-6; 8 positions agree with TRBD1. V gave up 0 bases and J gave up 7 bases; unmatched junction bases: 5. The CDR3 extends over 16 amino acids. Looked up from germline, CDR1 is MNHEY and CDR2 is SMNVEV (reference sequence). The CDR3 DNA follows: TGTGCCAGCAGTTTATCGACCACAGGGGGGAATTCACCCCTCCACTTT. Protein product: CASSLSTTGGNSPLHF.

The chain has TRBV28 and TRBJ1-2; the D is unclear. CDR1 MDHEN and CDR2 SYDVKM come from the germline V gene. The CDR3 extends over 13 amino acids. With 3 bases removed from V and 0 bases from J, the gap between germline ends came to 5 bases. Written as DNA, the CDR3 is TGTGCCAGCAGTTTGGACGCTAACTATGGCTACACCTTC. Translating gives CASSLDANYGYTF.

The rearrangement links TRBV27 to TRBJ2-7, with D tentatively TRBD1 (6 bases). CDR3 length equals 14 residues. Trimming cost V 4 bases and J 6 bases, with 16 bases left between them. Germline V CDR1 and CDR2: MNHEY, SMNVEV (reference sequence). The CDR3, as DNA: TGTGCCAGCAGTTCGGGACACCCTTTCTCCGAGCAGTACTTC. It codes for CASSSGHPFSEQYF.

The J gene is TRBJ1-6, the V gene TRBV25-1; no definite D call. The CDR3 extends over 14 amino acids. Trimming stripped 3 bases from V and 0 bases from J, with 3 bases between. Germline V gene sequence: CDR1 MGHDK, CDR2 SYGVNS. The CDR3 bases are TGTGCCAGCAGTGAGAGCTCCTATAATTCACCCCTCCACTTT. It encodes CASSESSYNSPLHF.

This rearrangement joins TRBV30 to TRBJ1-4; D is unclear. The CDR3 is 13 residues long. V lost 3 bases and J 8 bases, leaving 13 bases between the germline ends. Per germline, CDR1 GTSNPN and CDR2 SVGIG (reference sequence). The CDR3 protein is CAWRRTAGEKLFF. As DNA, the CDR3 is TGTGCCTGGAGGAGGACTGCGGGGGAAAAACTGTTTTTT.

The rearrangement joins TRBV10-2 to TRBJ1-1; 10 bases map to TRBD1. The CDR3 is 18 residues long. Germline V gives CDR1 WSHSY, CDR2 SAAADI. The J segment lost 10 bases and the V segment lost 2 bases, leaving 19 bases of the junction unmatched. DNA of the CDR3: TGCGCCAGCAGTGAGAACAGGGGGACAGGGGCCAAAAAAAGTAGAGCTTTCTTT. Protein: CASSENRGTGAKKSRAFF.

This clone has only one observation. The J gene is TRBJ2-7, the V gene TRBV11-2; 7 nucleotides line up with TRBD2. Germline trimming cut 3 bases from V and 3 bases from J; bases unmatched to any gene: 5. The CDR3 has 14 residues. Germline V lookup: CDR1 SGHAT, CDR2 FQNNGV. The CDR3 sequence is CASSLGGTRYEQYF. The CDR3 DNA reads as TGTGCCAGCAGCTTGGGGGGGACCCGCTACGAGCAGTACTTC.

V gene TRBV10-1 combines with J gene TRBJ2-7; TRBD2 matches 11 bases. The CDR3 length is 14 residues. Germline V gene sequence: CDR1 WNHNN, CDR2 SYGVQD (reference sequence). The trim removed 5 bases at V and 3 bases at J, leaving 3 bases unmatched. The CDR3 protein is CASSPGLAVYEQYF. In nucleotides, the CDR3 is TGCGCCAGCAGTCCGGGACTAGCGGTCTACGAGCAGTACTTC.